One sample yielded the 24 T cell receptor beta chains listed below, sequenced in a study of OX40 agonist ivuxolimab in advanced cancers. Clones were read by immunoSEQ multiplex PCR, and TCRdb kept only the in-frame ones, dropping some. The sample lists approximately 46,000 clones; roughly 86% were seen once. Sample: CD4+ or CD8+ T cells sorted from blood, taken in a trial of the OX40 agonist ivuxolimab. Every receptor here comes from an adult with an advanced solid tumor such as melanoma, head and neck, liver or kidney cancer.

This sequence joins TRBV10-2 and TRBJ2-7; D is possibly TRBD1 (6 bases). V was pared by 2 bases and J by 2 bases, with 13 bases between. The CDR3 extends over 15 amino acids. CDR1 is WSHSY, CDR2 SAAADI, per germline. This CDR3 is CASSELTGTAYEQYF. For the CDR3, the DNA is TGCGCCAGCAGTGAGCTGACAGGCACAGCCTACGAGCAGTACTTC.

Details on this clone: The junction does not match germline at one end; this may be a read error. The chain joins TRBV6-1 to TRBJ2-3; 12 bases are shared with TRBD1. Germline values: CDR1 MNHNS, CDR2 SASEGT. The CDR3 is 16 residues long. The DNA for the CDR3 is TGCGCCAGCAGTGAGTCGGGGACAGGGGGCTCAGATACGCAGTATTTT. It codes for CASSESGTGGSDTQYF.

V and J are TRBV7-3 and TRBJ2-7; D not resolved. The CDR3 spans 16 residues. Trimming left V 3 bases short and J 2 bases short, with 17 bases between. Looked up from germline, CDR1 is SGHTA and CDR2 is FQGTGA. The CDR3 is CASSFRQDREAYEQYF. The CDR3 DNA follows: TGTGCCAGCAGCTTTCGCCAGGACCGAGAAGCCTACGAGCAGTACTTC.

The gene calls are TRBV5-4 and TRBJ2-2; D perhaps matches TRBD1 (6 bases). The V and J ends lost 3 bases and 5 bases respectively, with 8 bases between them. CDR1 and CDR2 (germline): SGHNT, YYREEE (reference sequence). CDR3 length: 13 residues. CDR3 coding DNA: TGTGCCAGCAGCTCCGGACAGACCGGGGAGCTGTTTTTT. Protein product: CASSSGQTGELFF.

The chain uses TRBV27 and TRBJ1-1; TRBD1 matches at 9 bases. CDR3 length: 13 residues. Germline V gene data show CDR1 as MNHEY and CDR2 as SMNVEV (reference sequence). Losses at the gene ends were 5 bases for V and 4 bases for J; bases not matched to a gene: 2. The CDR3 loop is CASSTGGGTEAFF. The DNA for the CDR3 is TGTGCCAGCAGTACAGGGGGCGGCACTGAAGCTTTCTTT.

V is TRBV29-1 and J is TRBJ1-1; D unclear. In germline, CDR1 is SQVTM, CDR2 ANQGSEA. Trimming cost V 7 bases and J 4 bases, with 13 bases left between them. This CDR3 is 12 amino acids long. The CDR3 sequence is CSDGRWGTEAFF. CDR3 coding DNA: TGCAGCGACGGACGCTGGGGCACTGAAGCTTTCTTT.

The rearrangement joins TRBV6-6 to TRBJ2-5, with 7 bases lining up with TRBD2. The germline gives CDR1 MNHNY, CDR2 SVGAGI (reference sequence). CDR3 size: 14 residues. Germline trimming cut 4 bases from V and 1 base from J; bases unmatched to any gene: 3. CDR3 region: CASSSTSSQETQYF. CDR3 DNA sequence: TGTGCCAGCAGTTCGACTAGCAGCCAAGAGACCCAGTACTTC.

The chain is built from TRBV27 and TRBJ1-1, with no clear D. This CDR3 contains 14 residues. Germline V gives CDR1 MNHEY, CDR2 SMNVEV (reference sequence). V lost 1 base and J lost 3, with 9 bases in between. CDR3 loop: CASSLFGEDTEAFF. In DNA, the CDR3 is TGTGCCAGCAGTTTATTTGGGGAGGACACTGAAGCTTTCTTT.

CDR3 in DNA: TGTGCCAGCAGCTCAAGTTATTACGGAGAGACCCAGTACTTC. Protein product: CASSSSYYGETQYF. The chain is built from TRBV7-9 and TRBJ2-5; D uncertain. The CDR3 extends over 14 amino acids. V was shortened by 4 bases and J by 4 bases, with 13 bases between the two germline ends. The germline V gene has CDR1 SEHNR and CDR2 FQNEAQ (reference sequence).

The chain couples TRBV4-1 to TRBJ1-6; the match to TRBD1 covers 10 bases. Germline V gene sequence: CDR1 MGHRA, CDR2 YSYEKL. This CDR3 region has 17 residues. Trimming removed 3 bases from V and 8 bases from J; junction bases left unmatched: 10. The CDR3 coding sequence is TGCGCCAGCAGCCACATTACCTCCGGGACAGGGGATTCACCCCTCCACTTT. Translation gives CASSHITSGTGDSPLHF.

The chain employs TRBV7-3 and TRBJ1-1; D gene unclear. Trimming shortened V by 4 bases and J by 1 base, and 7 bases separated the two germline ends. Germline lookup yields CDR1 SGHTA and CDR2 FQGTGA. The CDR3 contains 13 residues. The CDR3 here is CASSSYRNTEAFF. CDR3 nucleotides: TGTGCCAGCAGCTCATACAGGAACACTGAAGCTTTCTTT. The whole variable domain, remainder taken from reference TRBV7-3 and TRBJ1-1, is GAGVSQTPSNKVTEKGKYVELRCDPISGHTALYWYRQSLGQGPEFLIYFQGTGAADDSGLPNDRFFAVRPEGSVSTLKIQRTERGDSAVYLCASSSYRNTEAFFGQGTRLTVV.

The chain links TRBV27 to TRBJ2-7; D call uncertain. Between the trimmed V and J ends, which lost 3 bases and 3 bases, there was a span of 12 bases. The germline gives CDR1 MNHEY, CDR2 SMNVEV (reference sequence). This CDR3 contains 14 residues. Here the CDR3 DNA reads TGTGCCAGCAGTTTTGACATAGGAAGCTACGAGCAGTACTTC. Its translation is CASSFDIGSYEQYF.

This chain connects TRBV10-3 to TRBJ2-3, with D uncertain. Germline V gene sequence: CDR1 ENHRY, CDR2 SYGVKD. The CDR3 extends over 16 amino acids. The V end was cut by 5 bases, the J end by 6 bases, with 21 bases between. For the CDR3, the DNA is TGTGCCATCAGTCAAACTGTTTCAGACATTGGGGATACGCAGTATTTT. Residues: CAISQTVSDIGDTQYF.

The CDR3 spells CASSPNDRPSYEQYF. The DNA for the CDR3 is TGTGCCAGCTCACCTAACGACAGACCCTCCTACGAGCAGTACTTC. The V call is TRBV18, the J call TRBJ2-7, with a tentative D call TRBD1 (5 bases). V lost 3 bases and J 0 bases, leaving 12 bases between the germline ends. CDR3 length: 15 residues. Germline CDR1 and CDR2: KGHSH and LQKENI.

This sequence joins TRBV15 and TRBJ1-5; TRBD1 matches at 9 bases. V was pared by 8 bases and J by 5 bases, with 7 bases of the junction left unmatched. The CDR3 has 14 residues. Germline CDR1 LNHNV, CDR2 YYDKDF (reference sequence). Here the CDR3 reads CATSGQGRDQPQHF. CDR3 in DNA: TGTGCCACCTCGGGACAGGGTAGGGATCAGCCCCAGCATTTT.

The V and J genes are TRBV11-3 and TRBJ2-2, with 7 positions matching TRBD2. Germline CDR1 is SGHNT and CDR2 is YENEEA. The trim removed 3 bases at V and 3 bases at J, leaving 1 base unmatched. CDR3 length: 14 amino acids. The CDR3, as DNA: TGTGCCAGCAGCTTTGGGGGGGACACCGGGGAGCTGTTTTTT. This translates into CASSFGGDTGELFF.

This chain connects TRBV11-1 to TRBJ2-2; 7 bases fit TRBD2. The CDR3 spans 16 residues. Germline lookup yields CDR1 SGHAT and CDR2 FQDESV (reference sequence). Losses at the gene ends were 3 bases for V and 0 bases for J; bases not matched to a gene: 4. The CDR3 DNA reads TGTGCCAGCAGCTTTTTAGGGACTACGAACACCGGGGAGCTGTTTTTT. This encodes CASSFLGTTNTGELFF.

The V gene is TRBV7-9, the J gene TRBJ1-1; 9 bases agree with TRBD1. J was trimmed by 0 bases and V by 5 bases; bases with no gene match: 4. There are 15 residues in the CDR3. In germline, CDR1 is SEHNR, CDR2 FQNEAQ (reference sequence). CDR3 sequence (DNA): TGTGCCAGCAGCCCTAGGGACAGGGTGAACACTGAAGCTTTCTTT. Protein: CASSPRDRVNTEAFF.

The V gene is TRBV25-1, the J gene TRBJ1-2; D not resolved. Trimming shortened V by 1 base and J by 5 bases, and 8 bases separated the two germline ends. This CDR3 comprises 13 residues. CDR1 and CDR2 (germline): MGHDK, SYGVNS. The CDR3 sequence: CASSESRAYGYTF. CDR3 DNA sequence: TGTGCCAGCAGTGAATCCCGAGCATATGGCTACACCTTC.

This chain links TRBV4-3 with TRBJ1-1; D gene uncertain. The CDR3 has 13 amino acids. V was trimmed by 1 base and J by 5 bases, leaving 8 bases between them. The V gene's germline CDR1 is LGHNA and CDR2 YSLEER. Here the CDR3 reads CASSQGRVTEAFF. The CDR3, as DNA: TGCGCCAGCAGCCAAGGAAGGGTAACTGAAGCTTTCTTT.

This clone was counted once. The chain recombines TRBV28 with TRBJ1-2; TRBD1 agrees at 12 bases. Germline CDR1 MDHEN, CDR2 SYDVKM. CDR3 size: 16 residues. J was trimmed by 6 bases and V by 5 bases; bases with no gene match: 10. CDR3 loop: CASSLRPGTGGHGYTF. In DNA, the CDR3 is TGTGCCAGCAGTCTACGTCCCGGGACAGGGGGCCATGGCTACACCTTC.

The chain combines TRBV6-5 with TRBJ2-7; 11 positions agree with TRBD1. The germline V gene has CDR1 MNHEY and CDR2 SVGAGI. The J segment lost 3 bases and the V segment lost 2 bases, leaving 3 bases of the junction unmatched. This CDR3 spans 15 amino acids. The CDR3 region is CASSYGQGAGYEQYF. The CDR3 nucleotides read TGTGCCAGCAGTTACGGACAGGGGGCCGGCTACGAGCAGTACTTC.

Judged by abundance, this clone is large. The rearrangement uses TRBV23-1 and TRBJ1-2; 8 nucleotides match TRBD1. TRBV23-1 falls under the ORF class, with uncertain function. Trimming removed 0 bases from V and 4 bases from J; junction bases left unmatched: 13. The CDR3 consists of 18 residues. This CDR3 is CASSQSNRGNVSSYGYTF. In DNA, the CDR3 is TGCGCCAGCAGTCAATCGAACAGGGGGAATGTCAGCAGCTATGGCTACACCTTC.

For the CDR3, the DNA is TGCGCCAGCAGCTTGGGACAGGGGGCGTTTAACGAGCAGTACGTC. It encodes CASSLGQGAFNEQYV. This chain joins TRBV5-1 and TRBJ2-7; 10 positions match TRBD1. There are 15 residues in the CDR3. V lost 0 bases and J lost 5; bases outside the gene matches: 5. Germline assignment: CDR1 SGHRS and CDR2 YFSETQ.